Given below is one T cell receptor beta chain in context. Germline V gene sequence: CDR1 LGHDT, CDR2 YNNKEL (reference sequence). The CDR3 contains 14 residues. The source of the sample is a study of blood T cell repertoires in COVID-19. Per the authors' pipeline: For nucleated cells, counts were estimated from reference gene primer amplification. Assay: immunoSEQ multiplex PCR; the TCRdb copy retains only in-frame clones and omits some. The D gene and trimming were derived from the DNA, and the V and J assignments and clone size from that table. The table has some 11,000 clones, around 90% seen once; the top ten hold less than 5%.

This TCR was sampled from a human donor in a cohort sampled during active COVID-19. The specimen sequenced was peripheral blood. The chain recombines TRBV3-1 (or the pseudogene TRBV3-2) with TRBJ1-1; TRBD1 matches 7 bases. CDR3 region: CAVGRQGGNTEAFF. DNA for the CDR3: TGTGCAGTCGGACGGCAGGGGGGGAACACTGAAGCTTTCTTT.